This section outlines one TCR beta chain sequence together with its context. The data derive from a study of blood T cell repertoires in COVID-19. Study background: Nucleic acid was either cDNA or gDNA, and it came from T cells, B-cell-depleted T cells, or PBMCs.

V lost 0 bases and J lost 5; bases outside the gene matches: 2. Germline values: CDR1 SGHRS, CDR2 YFSETQ. This CDR3 spans 15 amino acids. The method was immunoSEQ multiplex PCR; TCRdb's version includes in-frame clones alone and lacks a portion of them. The sample shows around 180,000 clones, more than 75% of them seen only once. The specimen was peripheral blood. The chain carries TRBV5-1 and TRBJ1-6; 7 bases agree with TRBD1. This TCR derives from a man aged 40-55 years with active or convalescent COVID-19. The CDR3 nucleotides are TGCGCCAGCAGCTTGGAGGGGGCGGATAATTCACCCCTCCACTTT. It encodes CASSLEGADNSPLHF.